Listed here is a single TCR beta chain. The antigen remains unidentified. The data are from a study of immune evolution from preneoplasia to lung adenocarcinoma. Regarding the study as a whole: Later-stage lesions appeared to have more T cells, more diversity, less clonality.

Profiled with immunoSEQ multiplex PCR; TCRdb holds only in-frame clones, not every one. The sample lists 1,500 to 2,000 clones; about 80% were seen once. Between about 2014 and 2018, patients underwent resection in Japan or China. Two lung cancer pathologists independently confirmed each histologic diagnosis. Trimming left V 6 bases short and J 3 bases short, with 18 bases between. The CDR3 length is 16 residues. In germline, CDR1 is MNHNY, CDR2 SVGAGI (reference sequence). V and J are TRBV6-6 and TRBJ2-1; D is possibly TRBD2 (6 bases). This TCR was recovered from a person aged 65 to 85 with lung adenocarcinoma. Sample: FFPE atypical adenomatous hyperplasia tissue from the lung. As for subset: atypical adenomatous hyperplasia (AAH), lung preneoplasia. The DNA for the CDR3 is TGTGCCAGCAGCACCGATAGCGGAGTGGGCTACAATGAGCAGTTCTTC. Encoded protein: CASSTDSGVGYNEQFF.